Following are 5 T cell receptor beta chains from one sample sequenced in a study of identical twins. TCRdb ran MiXCR on the 5' RACE reads and lists one entry per CDR3 protein. Counted here are around 1.7 million distinct CDR3 sequences, around 29% occurring once; the ten biggest clones make up about 0.27%. Sequencing was carried out using cord blood. The receptor set was obtained from a newborn girl in good health.

This clonotype was recorded many times. Here the CDR3 reads CASSLGLGASFTDTQYF. The CDR3 region has the DNA TGTGCCAGCAGCTTAGGTCTGGGGGCTTCTTTCACAGATACGCAGTATTTT. The chain links TRBV7-2 to TRBJ2-3; D might be TRBD1 (6 bases). The CDR3 extends over 17 amino acids. Germline V gene data show CDR1 as SGHTA and CDR2 as FQGNSA. Trimming shortened V by 1 base and J by 2 bases, and 16 bases separated the two germline ends. Drawing the rest from reference TRBV7-2 and TRBJ2-3, the complete variable domain is GAGVSQSPSNKVTEKGKDVELRCDPISGHTALYWYRQSLGQGLEFLIYFQGNSAPDKSGLPSDRFSAERTGGSVSTLTIQRTQQEDSAVYLCASSLGLGASFTDTQYFGPGTRLTVL.

Note on this clonotype: The germline gene is not matched at one end of the junction; a read error may be the cause. The chain has TRBV10-1 and TRBJ2-7, with D perhaps TRBD2 (5 bases). This CDR3 is 17 amino acids long. Germline V gene data show CDR1 as WNHNN and CDR2 as SYGVQD (reference sequence). The CDR3, as DNA: TGCGCCGGCAGTGAGTCGAGGGTTGCTGTATCGGGGTACGAGCAGTACTTC. Its protein product is CAGSESRVAVSGYEQYF.

V usage is TRBV12-3 or TRBV12-4 and J usage is TRBJ1-4; TRBD1 aligns across 7 bases. V trimming: 6 bases; J trimming: 4 bases; junction bases outside the gene matches: 5. The CDR3 consists of 14 residues. As DNA, the CDR3 is TGTGCCAGCAGCCCGGGACAGCATAATGAAAAACTGTTTTTT. Translated, it gives CASSPGQHNEKLFF.

The chain's CDR3 is CASSELGGRLPYNEQFF. CDR3 coding DNA: TGTGCCAGCAGTGAACTTGGCGGGAGACTCCCCTACAATGAGCAGTTCTTC. The genes are TRBV6-1 and TRBJ2-1, with TRBD2 identical over 7 bases. The CDR3 length is 17 residues. Trimming took 2 bases from V and 2 from J; bases not matched to a gene: 9. Per the germline V gene, CDR1 is MNHNS and CDR2 is SASEGT.

The rearrangement links TRBV21-1 to TRBJ2-7; the D call of TRBD2 is as the table states it, not checked on the DNA. TRBV21-1 is marked as a pseudogene. This CDR3 comprises 14 residues. The DNA of the CDR3 is TGTGCCAGCAGCAAAGACAGGGAGGGTGGGGAGCAGTACTTC. This translates into CASSKDREGGEQYF.